This record covers a single T cell receptor beta chain. The germline gives CDR1 SGHRS, CDR2 YFSETQ. The CDR3 is 14 residues long. Trimming removed 6 bases from V and 4 bases from J; junction bases left unmatched: 8. Methods used by the authors: The authors estimated nucleated cell counts from reference gene primer amplification. Using immunoSEQ multiplex PCR, the repertoire was profiled, and TCRdb retains in-frame clones only, with some absent. The D gene and trimming were derived from the DNA, and the V and J assignments and clone size from that table. Of fewer than 130,000 clones in the sample, roughly 85% are singletons; the top ten hold 2.1%. The data belong to a study of blood T cell repertoires in COVID-19. On the study more broadly: Acute-phase and convalescent COVID-19 samples originated in the United States, Italy and Spain.

V gene TRBV5-1 combines with J gene TRBJ1-1; 8 positions match TRBD1. Sequencing was carried out using peripheral blood. This TCR derives from a human donor in a cohort sampled during active COVID-19. The CDR3 DNA is TGCGCCAGCACCCAGGGGGCCGGTAGCACTGAAGCTTTCTTT. The encoded protein is CASTQGAGSTEAFF.